The T cell receptor beta chain described here comes from a study of cytomegalovirus exposure and HLA in healthy donors. Study information: Tens of millions of unique TCR sequences came from HLA-typed donors in an early release.

The PCR made use of 60 Vbeta and 13 Jbeta primers. Assay: immunoSEQ multiplex PCR; the TCRdb copy retains only in-frame clones and omits some. The sample holds about 160,000 clones, 70% to 80% seen once. Unmatched junction bases numbered 11, after V lost 3 bases and J lost 5 bases. Germline V gene sequence: CDR1 LNHDA, CDR2 SQIVND (reference sequence). This CDR3 spans 16 amino acids. As regards this clone: Its antigen is unknown.

Study-wide findings and caveats: Later findings reportedly placed an Asian-associated ancestry cluster below the approximately 670-donor mean for N-insertions. What was likely a sequencing artifact was a cluster of highly shared sequence variants. Listed as cytomegalovirus-associated were 164 TCR beta chains.

The chain links TRBV19 to TRBJ1-2, with TRBD1 identical over 8 bases. Material: PBMCs. This sequence was found in a man in his forties in good health and CMV-seropositive. CDR3 sequence: CASSIESRGRGYGYTF. The CDR3 DNA reads TGTGCCAGTAGTATCGAATCCAGGGGGCGCGGATATGGCTACACCTTC. The full variable domain, completed using reference TRBV19 and TRBJ1-2, is DGGITQSPKYLFRKEGQNVTLSCEQNLNHDAMYWYRQDPGQGLRLIYYSQIVNDFQKGDIAEGYSVSREKKESFPLTVTSAQKNPTAFYLCASSIESRGRGYGYTFGSGTRLTVV.